These T cell receptor beta chains were read from a single sample in a study of chemoradiotherapy in HPV16-positive cancers. The data were produced by immunoSEQ multiplex PCR, yet TCRdb's version contains in-frame clones alone and is incomplete. The sample has nearly 35,000 clones, around 93% seen once. The sample here was blood, taken from a patient who underwent chemoradiotherapy. These receptors originate from a human donor with HPV-associated anogenital cancer. Each CDR3 is given with its conserved first and last residue. A D gene is named only where the DNA matches it firmly. Rows give clone size only sometimes, using once, few, many, or a class for an expanded clone.

NA	NA	TRBV6-6	TRBJ2-5	TGTGCCAGCAGTTACGGTCAAGAGACCCAGTACTTC	CASSYGQETQYF
NA	NA	TRBV5-1	TRBJ2-3	TGCGCCAGCAGCTTGGCCCTGGGCAGCACAGATACGCAGTATTTT	CASSLALGSTDTQYF
NA	NA	TRBV2	TRBJ1-1	TGTGCCAGCAGTGATTTGGCGTTTACTGAAGCTTTCTTT	CASSDLAFTEAFF
NA	NA	TRBV5-5	TRBJ2-3	TGTGCCAGCAGCTTATTAACCCGGACAGCCCTAGCCAGAGATACGCAGTATTTT	CASSLLTRTALARDTQYF
NA	NA	TRBV6-1	TRBJ1-3	TGTGCCAGCAGTGCAAGGATCGATGGAAACACCATATATTTT	CASSARIDGNTIYF
NA	NA	TRBV2	TRBJ2-7	TGTGCCAGCAGCGGGAACATCTACGAGCAGTACTTC	CASSGNIYEQYF
NA	once	TRBV6-5	TRBJ1-1	TGTGCCAGCTGGGTGGGGCAAACTGAAGCTTTCTTT	CASWVGQTEAFF
NA	few	TRBV19	TRBJ2-3	TGTGCCAGTAGCTGGGGGCAGGGGTCAGATACGCAGTATTTT	CASSWGQGSDTQYF
TRBD1	NA	TRBV5-1	TRBJ1-2	TGCGCCAGCAGCTTGGCCGGGACAGGGAATGGCTACACCTTC	CASSLAGTGNGYTF
NA	once	TRBV11-1	TRBJ2-7	TGTGCCAGCAGCTACGACCAGGGAAGGATTTCCTACGAGCAGTACTTC	CASSYDQGRISYEQYF
TRBD2	NA	TRBV13	TRBJ2-1	TGTGCCAGCAGCTTAGACCCCGCGGGGGGCAGTTACAATGAGCAGTTCTTC	CASSLDPAGGSYNEQFF
NA	NA	TRBV19	TRBJ1-5	TGTGCCAGTGGGCAGCCCCAGCATTTT	CASGQPQHF
TRBD2	NA	TRBV6-1	TRBJ2-2	TGTGCCAGCAGTTCCAGCGGGGTCACCGGGGAGCTGTTTTTT	CASSSSGVTGELFF
NA	NA	TRBV7-3	TRBJ2-5	TGTGCCAGCAGCTTAAGGGGACCCCAGGTTTCCGGAGAGACCCAGTACTTC	CASSLRGPQVSGETQYF
NA	NA	TRBV5-6	TRBJ2-1	TGTGCCAGCAGCTTGCCCCAGGGTGGGGATGAGCAGTTCTTC	CASSLPQGGDEQFF
NA	NA	TRBV7-2	TRBJ1-3	TGTGCCAGCAGCTCAAAGCGAGGATCTGGAAACACCATATATTTT	CASSSKRGSGNTIYF
NA	once	TRBV20-1	TRBJ2-7	TGCAGTGCTAGAGACCTATACGAGCAGTACTTC	CSARDLYEQYF
NA	NA	TRBV7-9	TRBJ1-5	TGTGCCAGCAGCTTAGCACGGGGGATGGGGGGCAATCAGCCCCAGCATTTT	CASSLARGMGGNQPQHF
TRBD1	once	TRBV5-6	TRBJ2-7	TGTGCCAGCAGCTCCTCCGGAGACAGGGCCCACGAGCAGTACTTC	CASSSSGDRAHEQYF
TRBD1	NA	TRBV10-3	TRBJ1-1	TGTGCCATCAGTGTGCTGGACAGGGTTGGAGGGGACACTGAAGCTTTCTTT	CAISVLDRVGGDTEAFF
NA	NA	TRBV7-2	TRBJ2-3	TGTGCCAGCAGCTTAAGCCAGCAACCAGATACGCAGTATTTT	CASSLSQQPDTQYF
NA	NA	TRBV13	TRBJ2-7	TGTGCCAGCAGCGCCCCCACAGGGCTGGTAGGCGAGCAGTACTTC	CASSAPTGLVGEQYF
NA	NA	TRBV10-2	TRBJ1-3	TGCGCCAGCAGTGTGGGGGGACTATCCGGAAACACCATATATTTT	CASSVGGLSGNTIYF
TRBD1	NA	TRBV4-1	TRBJ2-2	TGCGCCAGCAGCGAGGGGGCCCTGAACACCGGGGAGCTGTTTTTT	CASSEGALNTGELFF
TRBD1	NA	TRBV7-8	TRBJ1-6	TGTGCCAGCAGCTTAACCGGGACAGAAGACTTT	CASSLTGTEDF
TRBD1	NA	TRBV4-3	TRBJ1-4	TGCGCCAGCAGCCAAGATCGTGTGGGGACAGGGAATGAAAAACTGTTTTTT	CASSQDRVGTGNEKLFF
TRBD2	NA	TRBV5-1	TRBJ2-5	TGCGCCAGCAGCTTGGGAGCTAGCGGGAGCCTCCAAGAGACCCAGTACTTC	CASSLGASGSLQETQYF
TRBD2	NA	TRBV4-2	TRBJ2-1	TGTGCCAGCAGCCAAGTAACGACTAGCCTCCCCTACAATGAGCAGTTCTTC	CASSQVTTSLPYNEQFF
NA	NA	TRBV2	TRBJ2-3	TGTGCCAGCTTCCTAGCCAACACAGATACGCAGTATTTT	CASFLANTDTQYF
NA	NA	TRBV30	TRBJ2-7	TGTGCCTGGAGTGAACCGAGGGGGGGACCTTACGAGCAGTACTTC	CAWSEPRGGPYEQYF
NA	NA	TRBV11-2	TRBJ1-2	TGTGCCAGCAGCTTGCACCCCGGCTCTGCCGGGAGTTCCTATGGCTACACCTTC	CASSLHPGSAGSSYGYTF
NA	NA	TRBV6-4	TRBJ2-3	TGTGCCAGCAGTGACTCCAGTGTAAATACGCAGTATTTT	CASSDSSVNTQYF
NA	NA	TRBV7-9	TRBJ2-3	TGTGCCAGCAGCTTTACAGGGACCACAGATACGCAGTATTTT	CASSFTGTTDTQYF
TRBD1	few	TRBV7-7	TRBJ2-1	TGTGCCAGCAGCTTCGGGACAGGCAATGAGCAGTTCTTC	CASSFGTGNEQFF
NA	NA	TRBV7-2	TRBJ2-5	TGTGCCAGCAGCTTAGTGGGCAGCCAAGAGACCCAGTACTTC	CASSLVGSQETQYF
NA	NA	TRBV12-2	TRBJ2-7	TGTGCAAGTCGCTTAGCCGGGACAGGTGACTCCTACGAGCAGTACTTC	CASRLAGTGDSYEQYF
NA	NA	TRBV7-9	TRBJ1-1	TGTGCCAGTCTGACAACCCTGAACACTGAAGCTTTCTTT	CASLTTLNTEAFF
TRBD2	NA	TRBV5-4	TRBJ2-1	TGTGCCAGCAGCTCCCCACGGGGGGAGACTGAGCAGTTCTTC	CASSSPRGETEQFF
NA	once	TRBV6-5	TRBJ1-4	TGTGCCAGCAGTTACACTGGGTTCTATAATGAAAAACTGTTTTTT	CASSYTGFYNEKLFF
NA	NA	TRBV18	TRBJ1-5	TGTGCCAGCTCACCGTCACAGATTATGGGCAATCAGCCCCAGCATTTT	CASSPSQIMGNQPQHF